This T cell receptor beta chain was sequenced during a study of blood T cell repertoires in COVID-19. Sequencing was performed with immunoSEQ multiplex PCR; in TCRdb, only in-frame clones are kept and a portion is missing. The table lists roughly 300,000 clones, around 84% of them singletons. From germline, CDR1 is MNHEY and CDR2 SVGAGI. Trimming stripped 8 bases from V and 0 bases from J, with 14 bases between. CDR3 length equals 15 residues. This chain uses TRBV6-5 with TRBJ1-5; the D is unclear. Sequencing was carried out using PBMCs or T cells enriched from blood (not recorded which). This receptor was identified in a man aged 25 to 40 who had recovered from COVID-19. CDR3 bases: TGTGCCAGCGGATTGAGGGCGAATAGCAATCAGCCCCAGCATTTT. Translating gives CASGLRANSNQPQHF.